These 18 T cell receptor beta chains were sequenced from one sample in a study of graft-versus-host responses after intestinal transplantation. Method: immunoSEQ multiplex PCR; TCRdb's copy keeps in-frame clones and lacks some. Of 14,000 to 15,000 clones listed, more than 90% are singletons. This specimen consisted of PBMCs, obtained 9 days after transplant. Source of these receptors: a human patient who received an intestinal transplant, so some T cells may come from the graft donor.

In its sample, this clone was seen once. The chain joins TRBV30 to TRBJ2-7; 8 positions agree with TRBD2. CDR3 length: 12 residues. Germline V gene sequence: CDR1 GTSNPN, CDR2 SVGIG (reference sequence). The junction had 4 bases not matched to a gene; V was cut back by 4 bases and J by 5 bases. The CDR3 coding sequence is TGTGCCTGGAAGCGGGAGTCCCACGAGCAGTACTTC. The encoded protein is CAWKRESHEQYF.

The genes are TRBV6-1 and TRBJ2-3, with unresolved D. This CDR3 has 14 amino acids. CDR1 is MNHNS and CDR2 is SASEGT in the germline V gene. V was pared by 2 bases and J by 2 bases, with 8 bases between. The CDR3 is CASSEPAVTDTQYF. Here the CDR3 DNA reads TGTGCCAGCAGTGAACCGGCAGTCACAGATACGCAGTATTTT.

This clone occurred a few times. This rearrangement joins TRBV10-3 to TRBJ2-5, with 10 bases that match TRBD2. Germline V gene data show CDR1 as ENHRY and CDR2 as SYGVKD. The CDR3 covers 17 residues. Losses at the gene ends were 10 bases for V and 0 bases for J; bases not matched to a gene: 14. The CDR3 DNA reads TGTGCCACGGGGACGGGACTAGCGCGAACCTACCAAGAGACCCAGTACTTC. Translated: CATGTGLARTYQETQYF.

CDR3 sequence: CASSDPGQSYEQYF. The CDR3 bases are TGTGCCAGCAGTGATCCCGGACAGTCCTACGAGCAGTACTTC. This chain uses TRBV6-5 with TRBJ2-7, with a possible D match to TRBD1 (6 bases). Germline V gives CDR1 MNHEY, CDR2 SVGAGI. Trimming left V 5 bases short and J 1 base short, with 12 bases between. CDR3 length equals 14 residues.

With respect to this clone: This sample includes further DNA sequences coding for the same CDR3. V usage is TRBV11-2 and J usage is TRBJ1-2; D is unclear. Trimming removed 0 bases from V and 8 bases from J, with 10 bases in between. The CDR3 is 13 amino acids. Germline assignment: CDR1 SGHAT and CDR2 FQNNGV. DNA of the CDR3: TGTGCCAGCAGCTTAGATCGAGGTTTGGGCTACACCTTC. Residues: CASSLDRGLGYTF.

V gene TRBV10-2 combines with J gene TRBJ2-4, with D maybe TRBD2 (6 bases). CDR1 and CDR2 (germline): WSHSY, SAAADI. This CDR3 contains 17 residues. With 5 bases removed from V and 0 bases from J, the gap between germline ends came to 17 bases. CDR3 DNA: TGCGCCAGCAGTCTCCTTGGGGTAGCGGTAGCCAAAAACATTCAGTACTTC. Its translation is CASSLLGVAVAKNIQYF.

This clone was seen once. CDR3 protein: CASIRDRFHYEQYF. The CDR3 region has the DNA TGTGCCAGCATCAGGGACAGGTTCCACTACGAGCAGTACTTC. The chain recombines TRBV6-1 with TRBJ2-7; 8 positions agree with TRBD1. Per the germline V gene, CDR1 is MNHNS and CDR2 is SASEGT. The CDR3 spans 14 residues. V trimming: 7 bases; J trimming: 3 bases; junction bases outside the gene matches: 8.

The chain has TRBV7-2 and TRBJ2-7; 7 nucleotides agree with TRBD2. The CDR3 covers 13 residues. Germline V CDR1 and CDR2: SGHTA, FQGNSA. V was pared by 5 bases and J by 3 bases, with 4 bases of the junction left unmatched. The CDR3 protein is CASSPGRGYEQYF. The CDR3 nucleotides read TGTGCCAGCAGCCCGGGGAGGGGCTACGAGCAGTACTTC.

The rearrangement uses TRBV19 and TRBJ2-1; no clear D gene. Germline V gives CDR1 LNHDA, CDR2 SQIVND (reference sequence). The CDR3 totals 12 residues. V dropped 10 bases and J dropped 8 bases, with 15 bases sitting between them. The CDR3 is CATLSDFYEQFF. For the CDR3, the DNA is TGTGCCACCCTATCGGATTTTTATGAGCAGTTCTTC.

The genes are TRBV4-2 and TRBJ2-1, with 12 positions matching TRBD2. After removal of 4 bases from V and 4 bases from J, the junction contained 8 bases not matched to a gene. The CDR3 loop spans 17 amino acids. Germline loops: CDR1 LGHNA, CDR2 YNFKEQ. The CDR3 protein is CASSRASGRAEYNEQFF. The CDR3 DNA sequence: TGTGCCAGCAGCCGAGCTAGCGGGAGGGCCGAGTACAATGAGCAGTTCTTC.

This rearrangement joins TRBV5-1 to TRBJ2-1; TRBD2 matches at 7 bases. This CDR3 contains 13 residues. V gave up 3 bases and J gave up 9 bases; unmatched junction bases: 6. Germline values: CDR1 SGHRS, CDR2 YFSETQ. CDR3 protein: CASSSKRDGEQFF. CDR3 DNA sequence: TGCGCCAGCAGCTCCAAGCGGGATGGTGAGCAGTTCTTC.

The chain carries TRBV9 and TRBJ2-1; 8 bases align to TRBD2. Germline V gene data show CDR1 as SGDLS and CDR2 as YYNGEE. Germline trimming cut 3 bases from V and 4 bases from J; bases unmatched to any gene: 6. The CDR3 extends over 15 amino acids. The CDR3 sequence: CASSGTVAGYNEQFF. The CDR3 DNA follows: TGTGCCAGCAGCGGAACGGTAGCGGGGTACAATGAGCAGTTCTTC.

The gene calls are TRBV7-2 and TRBJ2-1; TRBD1 matches 8 bases. CDR3 length equals 15 residues. V shed 5 bases and J 2 bases; nucleotides not matched to a gene: 5. The V gene's germline CDR1 is SGHTA and CDR2 FQGNSA. DNA for the CDR3: TGTGCCAGCAGCCCGAGGGACAGGACCTACAATGAGCAGTTCTTC. This encodes CASSPRDRTYNEQFF.

The rearrangement links TRBV6-6 to TRBJ1-2, with D maybe TRBD1 (6 bases). CDR3 length: 12 residues. Germline CDR1 and CDR2: MNHNY and SVGAGI (reference sequence). Trimming took off 7 bases at V and 8 bases at J, with 14 bases between the two ends. The chain's CDR3 is CASTGVPVGYTF. The CDR3 DNA reads TGTGCCAGCACAGGGGTACCTGTGGGCTACACCTTC.

J is TRBJ2-2 and V is TRBV12-5; possible D gene TRBD1, 6 bases. CDR1 is LGHNT and CDR2 is FRNRAP in the germline V gene. The V and J ends lost 4 bases and 4 bases respectively, with 16 bases between them. This CDR3 contains 16 residues. The CDR3 loop is CASGSGIRGGTGELFF. The CDR3 region has the DNA TGTGCTAGTGGTTCGGGGATTCGAGGGGGCACCGGGGAGCTGTTTTTT.

The sample holds one count of this clone. The chain joins TRBV7-9 to TRBJ2-7; tentatively, D is TRBD1 or TRBD2 (6 bases each). The length of the CDR3 is 15 residues. The germline V gene encodes CDR1 SEHNR and CDR2 FQNEAQ (reference sequence). Trimming shortened V by 5 bases and J by 5 bases, and 19 bases separated the two germline ends. CDR3 coding DNA: TGTGCCAGCAGCCAGGCCTTAGGGGGGAACCACGAGCAGTACTTC. It yields the protein CASSQALGGNHEQYF. The variable domain in full, with the rest retrieved from reference TRBV7-9 and TRBJ2-7, is DTGVSQNPRHKITKRGQNVTFRCDPISEHNRLYWYRQTLGQGPEFLTYFQNEAQLEKSRLLSDRFSAERPKGSFSTLEIQRTEQGDSAMYLCASSQALGGNHEQYFGPGTRLTVT.

V usage is TRBV19 and J usage is TRBJ2-7; 11 positions match TRBD2. The CDR3 totals 15 residues. CDR1 is LNHDA and CDR2 is SQIVND in the germline V gene (reference sequence). The junction had 1 base not matched to a gene; V was cut back by 3 bases and J by 0 bases. This chain's CDR3 is CASSIGTSGSYEQYF. The CDR3 DNA is TGTGCCAGTAGTATCGGGACTAGCGGCTCCTACGAGCAGTACTTC.

This clone was detected only once. The J gene is TRBJ1-5, the V gene TRBV11-2; D gene unclear. The CDR3 is 14 residues long. V was pared by 2 bases and J by 4 bases, with 9 bases between. Germline CDR1 and CDR2: SGHAT and FQNNGV. The CDR3 DNA reads as TGTGCCAGCAGCTTAAACGGCTTAAATCAGCCCCAGCATTTT. Amino acids: CASSLNGLNQPQHF. Together with reference TRBV11-2 and TRBJ1-5, the CDR3 gives the full variable domain: EAGVAQSPRYKIIEKRQSVAFWCNPISGHATLYWYQQILGQGPKLLIQFQNNGVVDDSQLPKDRFSAERLKGVDSTLKIQPAKLEDSAVYLCASSLNGLNQPQHFGDGTRLSIL.